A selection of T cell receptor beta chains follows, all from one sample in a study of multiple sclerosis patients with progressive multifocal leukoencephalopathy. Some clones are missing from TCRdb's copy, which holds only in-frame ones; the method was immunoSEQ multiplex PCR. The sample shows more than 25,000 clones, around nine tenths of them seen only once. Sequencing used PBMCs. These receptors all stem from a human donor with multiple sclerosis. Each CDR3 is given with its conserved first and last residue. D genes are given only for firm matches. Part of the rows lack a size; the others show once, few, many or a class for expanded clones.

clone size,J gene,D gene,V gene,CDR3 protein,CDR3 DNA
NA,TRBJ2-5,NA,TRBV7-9,CASSLRQATRETQYF,TGTGCCAGCAGCCTTCGGCAGGCCACGAGGGAGACCCAGTACTTC
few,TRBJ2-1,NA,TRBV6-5,CASSYRDTSSYNEQFF,TGTGCCAGCAGTTACAGGGACACAAGCTCCTACAATGAGCAGTTCTTC
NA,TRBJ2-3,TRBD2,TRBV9,CASSVDGLAGGKWDTQYF,TGTGCCAGCAGCGTAGACGGCTTAGCGGGGGGGAAATGGGATACGCAGTATTTT
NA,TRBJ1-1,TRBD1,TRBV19,CASSLTGANTEAFF,TGTGCCAGTAGCCTGACAGGGGCGAACACTGAAGCTTTCTTT
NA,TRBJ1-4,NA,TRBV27,CASSLRPGQTSRVNEKLFF,TGTGCCAGCAGTCTTAGACCGGGACAAACCTCGCGGGTTAATGAAAAACTGTTTTTT
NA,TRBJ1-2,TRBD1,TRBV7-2,CASSPRTGGYYGYTF,TGTGCCAGCAGCCCCCGGACAGGGGGTTACTATGGCTACACCTTC
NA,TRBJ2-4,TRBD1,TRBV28,CASSLPRQGKVKNIQYF,TGTGCCAGCAGTTTACCGCGACAGGGGAAGGTCAAAAACATTCAGTACTTC
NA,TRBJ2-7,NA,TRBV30,CAWSSGYYEQYF,TGTGCCTGGAGTTCAGGCTACTACGAGCAGTACTTC
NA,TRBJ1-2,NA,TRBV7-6,CASSLAGYRVGGYTF,TGTGCCAGCAGCTTAGCCGGTTACAGAGTAGGCGGCTACACCTTC
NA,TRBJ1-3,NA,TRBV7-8,CASSPELNFGNTIYF,TGTGCCAGCAGCCCCGAACTTAACTTTGGAAACACCATATATTTT
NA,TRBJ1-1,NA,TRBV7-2,CASSTTGMNTEAFF,TGTGCCAGCAGCACTACAGGGATGAACACTGAAGCTTTCTTT
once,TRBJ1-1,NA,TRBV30,CAWGGRGKNTEAFF,TGTGCCTGGGGGGGGAGGGGGAAGAACACTGAAGCTTTCTTT
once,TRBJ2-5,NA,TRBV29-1,CSVVPQETQYF,TGCAGCGTTGTACCACAAGAGACCCAGTACTTC
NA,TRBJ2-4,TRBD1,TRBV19,CASSPDRGNIQYF,TGTGCCAGTAGTCCCGACAGGGGAAACATTCAGTACTTC
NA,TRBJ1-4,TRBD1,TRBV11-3,CASSLSRDRDPRSTNEKLFF,TGTGCCAGCAGCCTGTCCCGGGACAGGGACCCACGCTCAACTAATGAAAAACTGTTTTTT
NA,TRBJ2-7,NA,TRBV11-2,CASSFGHEQYF,TGTGCCAGCAGCTTTGGGCACGAGCAGTACTTC
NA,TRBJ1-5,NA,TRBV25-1,CASSGGDLTDQPQHF,TGTGCCAGCAGTGGGGGGGACCTTACCGATCAGCCCCAGCATTTT
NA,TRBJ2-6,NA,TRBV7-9,CASSPPEGARGANVLTF,TGTGCCAGCAGCCCACCGGAGGGGGCACGTGGGGCCAACGTCCTGACTTTC
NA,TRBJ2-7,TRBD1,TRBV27,CASSLIGTGLIYEQCF,TGTGCCAGCAGTTTAATAGGGACAGGGCTTATTTACGAGCAGTGCTTC
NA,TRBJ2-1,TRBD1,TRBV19,CASSIEQGHNEQFF,TGTGCCAGTAGTATAGAACAGGGGCACAATGAGCAGTTCTTC
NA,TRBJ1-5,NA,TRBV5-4,CASSTWGRNNQPQHF,TGTGCCAGCAGCACGTGGGGACGGAACAATCAGCCCCAGCATTTT
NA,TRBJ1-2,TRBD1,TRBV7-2,CASSLGTGAYGYTF,TGTGCCAGCAGCTTAGGGACAGGGGCCTATGGCTACACCTTC
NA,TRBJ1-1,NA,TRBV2,CASSLFRDSSEAFF,TGTGCCAGCAGTCTATTCCGGGACTCCTCTGAAGCTTTCTTT
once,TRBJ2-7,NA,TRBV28,CASSGGAYEQYF,TGTGCCAGCAGTGGGGGCGCCTACGAGCAGTACTTC
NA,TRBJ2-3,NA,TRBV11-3,CASSRNGEVTDTQYF,TGTGCCAGCAGCCGCAACGGGGAGGTCACAGATACGCAGTATTTT
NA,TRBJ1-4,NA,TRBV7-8,CASSLGGWSLLQEKLFF,TGTGCCAGCAGCTTAGGGGGATGGTCTCTGCTGCAGGAAAAACTGTTTTTT
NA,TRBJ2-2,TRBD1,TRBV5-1,CASSWDSPNTGELFF,TGCGCCAGCAGCTGGGACAGCCCGAACACCGGGGAGCTGTTTTTT
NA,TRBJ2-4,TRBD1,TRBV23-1,CASRGQGDIQYF,TGCGCCAGCCGTGGACAGGGCGACATTCAGTACTTC
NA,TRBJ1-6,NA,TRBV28,CASQSSYNSPLHF,TGTGCCAGCCAAAGCTCCTATAATTCACCCCTCCACTTT
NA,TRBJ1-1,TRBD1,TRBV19,CASSRDREGDTEAFF,TGTGCCAGTAGTAGGGACAGGGAAGGGGACACTGAAGCTTTCTTT
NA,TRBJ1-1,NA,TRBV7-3,CASSHTVSGATEAFF,TGTGCCAGCAGCCACACCGTTTCAGGGGCCACTGAAGCTTTCTTT
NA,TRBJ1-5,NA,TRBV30,CAWNRRTQPQHF,TGTGCCTGGAACCGGAGGACTCAGCCCCAGCATTTT
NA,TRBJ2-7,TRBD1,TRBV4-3,CASSPGQGAGEQYF,TGCGCCAGCAGCCCAGGACAGGGGGCGGGCGAGCAGTACTTC
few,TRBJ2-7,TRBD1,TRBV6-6,CASSGWGQGPSYEQYF,TGTGCCAGCAGTGGGTGGGGACAGGGCCCCTCCTACGAGCAGTACTTC
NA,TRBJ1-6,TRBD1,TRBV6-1,CASRETGGNSPLHF,TGTGCCAGCAGGGAGACAGGGGGCAATTCACCCCTCCACTTT
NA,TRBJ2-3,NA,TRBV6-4,CASSPGETGTDTQYF,TGTGCCAGCAGCCCTGGAGAAACCGGCACAGATACGCAGTATTTT
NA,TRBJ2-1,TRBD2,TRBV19,CASSRGGQYVGEQFF,TGTGCCAGTAGTCGGGGGGGCCAATATGTTGGTGAGCAGTTCTTC
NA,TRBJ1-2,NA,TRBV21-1,CASSNRGALANYGYTF,TGTGCCAGCAGCAATAGGGGGGCCCTAGCTAACTATGGCTACACCTTC